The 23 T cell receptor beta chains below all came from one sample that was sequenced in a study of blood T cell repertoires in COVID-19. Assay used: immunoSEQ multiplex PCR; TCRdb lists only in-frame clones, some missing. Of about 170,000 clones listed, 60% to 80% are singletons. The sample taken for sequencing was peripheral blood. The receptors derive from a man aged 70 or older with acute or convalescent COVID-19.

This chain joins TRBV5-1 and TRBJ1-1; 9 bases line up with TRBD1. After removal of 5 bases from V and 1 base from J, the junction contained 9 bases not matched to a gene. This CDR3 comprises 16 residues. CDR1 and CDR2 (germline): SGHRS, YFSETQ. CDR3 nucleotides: TGCGCCAGCAGTCTTTTCAGGACAGGGGCGAACACTGAAGCTTTCTTT. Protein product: CASSLFRTGANTEAFF.

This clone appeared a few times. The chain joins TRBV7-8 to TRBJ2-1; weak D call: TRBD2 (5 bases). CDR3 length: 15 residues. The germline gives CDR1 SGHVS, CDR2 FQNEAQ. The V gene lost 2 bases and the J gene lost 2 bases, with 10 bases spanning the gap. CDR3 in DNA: TGTGCCAGCAGCTTATCGAGACTAACCTACAATGAGCAGTTCTTC. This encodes CASSLSRLTYNEQFF.

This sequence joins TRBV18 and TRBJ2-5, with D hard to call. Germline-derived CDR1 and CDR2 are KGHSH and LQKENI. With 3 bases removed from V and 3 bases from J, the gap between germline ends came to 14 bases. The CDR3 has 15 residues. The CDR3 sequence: CASSPLGPPKETQYF. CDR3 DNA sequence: TGTGCCAGCTCACCCCTGGGCCCCCCAAAAGAGACCCAGTACTTC.

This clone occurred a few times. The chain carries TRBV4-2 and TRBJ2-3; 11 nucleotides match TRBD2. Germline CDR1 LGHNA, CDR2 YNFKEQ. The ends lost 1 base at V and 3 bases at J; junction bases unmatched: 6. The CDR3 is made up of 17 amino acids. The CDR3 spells CASSQGFSGGGTDTQYF. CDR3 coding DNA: TGTGCCAGCAGCCAAGGGTTTAGCGGGGGGGGAACAGATACGCAGTATTTT.

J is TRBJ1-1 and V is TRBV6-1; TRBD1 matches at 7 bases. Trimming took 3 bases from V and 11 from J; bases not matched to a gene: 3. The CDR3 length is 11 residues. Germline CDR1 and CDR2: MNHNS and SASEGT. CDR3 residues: CASSENRGAFF. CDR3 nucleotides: TGTGCCAGCAGTGAGAACAGGGGTGCTTTCTTT.

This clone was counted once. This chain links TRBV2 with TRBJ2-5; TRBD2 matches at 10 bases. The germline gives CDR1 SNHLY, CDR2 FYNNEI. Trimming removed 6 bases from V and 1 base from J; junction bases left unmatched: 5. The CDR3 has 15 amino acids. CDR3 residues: CASRHPSGGQETQYF. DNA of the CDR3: TGTGCCAGCAGACATCCTAGCGGGGGCCAAGAGACCCAGTACTTC.

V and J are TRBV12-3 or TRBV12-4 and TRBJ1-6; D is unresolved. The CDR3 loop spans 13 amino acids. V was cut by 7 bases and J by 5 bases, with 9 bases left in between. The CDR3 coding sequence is TGTGCCAGCAATTCCCAGAATAATTCACCCCTCCACTTT. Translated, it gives CASNSQNNSPLHF.

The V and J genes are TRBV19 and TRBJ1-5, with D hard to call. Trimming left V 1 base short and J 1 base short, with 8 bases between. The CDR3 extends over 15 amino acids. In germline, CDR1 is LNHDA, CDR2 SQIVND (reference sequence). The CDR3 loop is CASSIVGESNQPQHF. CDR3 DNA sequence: TGTGCCAGTAGTATAGTGGGCGAGAGCAATCAGCCCCAGCATTTT. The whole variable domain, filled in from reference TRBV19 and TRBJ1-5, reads DGGITQSPKYLFRKEGQNVTLSCEQNLNHDAMYWYRQDPGQGLRLIYYSQIVNDFQKGDIAEGYSVSREKKESFPLTVTSAQKNPTAFYLCASSIVGESNQPQHFGDGTRLSIL.

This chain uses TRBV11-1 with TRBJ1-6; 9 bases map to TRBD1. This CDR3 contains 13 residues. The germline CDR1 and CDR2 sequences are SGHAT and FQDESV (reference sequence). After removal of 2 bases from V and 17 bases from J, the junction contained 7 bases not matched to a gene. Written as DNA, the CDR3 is TGTGCCAGCAGCTTAAGTGCTCGGGACAGGGTCCACTTT. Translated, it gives CASSLSARDRVHF.

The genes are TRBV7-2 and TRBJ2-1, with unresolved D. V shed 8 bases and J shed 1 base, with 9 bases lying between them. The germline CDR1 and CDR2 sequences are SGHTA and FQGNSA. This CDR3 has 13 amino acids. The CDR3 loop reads CASETGSYNEQFF. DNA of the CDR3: TGTGCCAGCGAGACTGGGTCCTACAATGAGCAGTTCTTC.

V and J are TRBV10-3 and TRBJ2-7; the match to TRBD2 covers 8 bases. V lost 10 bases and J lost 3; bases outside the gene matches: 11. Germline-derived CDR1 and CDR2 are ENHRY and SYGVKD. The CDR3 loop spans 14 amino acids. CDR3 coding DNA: TGTGCCACGGCGCGGGGGGTGGGGTACTACGAGCAGTACTTC. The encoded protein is CATARGVGYYEQYF.

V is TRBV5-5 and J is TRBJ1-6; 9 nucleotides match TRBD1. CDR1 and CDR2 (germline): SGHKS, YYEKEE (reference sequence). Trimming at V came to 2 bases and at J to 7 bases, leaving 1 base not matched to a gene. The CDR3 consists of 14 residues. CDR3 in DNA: TGTGCCAGCAGCTTTGGGACAGGGAATTCACCCCTCCACTTT. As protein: CASSFGTGNSPLHF.

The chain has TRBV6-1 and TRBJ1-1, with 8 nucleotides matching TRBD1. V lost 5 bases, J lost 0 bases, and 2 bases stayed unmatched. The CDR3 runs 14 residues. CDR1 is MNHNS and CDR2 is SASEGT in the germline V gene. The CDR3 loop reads CASSLTGVNTEAFF. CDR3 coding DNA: TGTGCCAGCAGTTTGACAGGGGTGAACACTGAAGCTTTCTTT.

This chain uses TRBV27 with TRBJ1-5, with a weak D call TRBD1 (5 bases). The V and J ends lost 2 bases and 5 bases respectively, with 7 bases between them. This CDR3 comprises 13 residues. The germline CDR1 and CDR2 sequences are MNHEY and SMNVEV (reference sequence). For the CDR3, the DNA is TGTGCCAGCAGTTTAATACAGGATCAGCCCCAGCATTTT. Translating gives CASSLIQDQPQHF.

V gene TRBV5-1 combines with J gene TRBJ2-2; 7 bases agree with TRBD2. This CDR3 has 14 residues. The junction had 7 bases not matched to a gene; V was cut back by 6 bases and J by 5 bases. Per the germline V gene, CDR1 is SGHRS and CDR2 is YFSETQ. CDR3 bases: TGCGCCAGCACTTGGGGGGGAAGAACCGGGGAGCTGTTTTTT. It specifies CASTWGGRTGELFF.

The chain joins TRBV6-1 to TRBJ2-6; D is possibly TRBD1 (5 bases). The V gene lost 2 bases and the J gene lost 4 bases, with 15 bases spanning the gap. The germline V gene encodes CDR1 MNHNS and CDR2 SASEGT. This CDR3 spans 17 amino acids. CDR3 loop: CASSEFSQGLGANVLTF. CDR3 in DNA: TGTGCCAGCAGTGAATTCTCCCAGGGCCTAGGGGCCAACGTCCTGACTTTC.

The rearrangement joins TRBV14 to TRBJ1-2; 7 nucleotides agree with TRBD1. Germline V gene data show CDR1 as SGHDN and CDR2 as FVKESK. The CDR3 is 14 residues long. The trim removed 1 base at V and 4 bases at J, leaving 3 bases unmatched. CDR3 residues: CASSQVGTVYGYTF. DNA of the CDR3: TGTGCCAGCAGCCAAGTAGGGACAGTCTATGGCTACACCTTC.

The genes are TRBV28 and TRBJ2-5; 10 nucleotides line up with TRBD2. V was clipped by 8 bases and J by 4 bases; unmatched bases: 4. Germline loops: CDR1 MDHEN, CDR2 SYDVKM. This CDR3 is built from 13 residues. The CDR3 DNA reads TGTGCCAGCGGGACTAGCGAGTTAGAGACCCAGTACTTC. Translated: CASGTSELETQYF.

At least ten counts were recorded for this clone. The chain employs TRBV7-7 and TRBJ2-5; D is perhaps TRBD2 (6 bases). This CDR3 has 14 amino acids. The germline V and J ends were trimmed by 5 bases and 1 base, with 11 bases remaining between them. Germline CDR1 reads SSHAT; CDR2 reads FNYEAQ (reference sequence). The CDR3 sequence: CASSPGTSQETQYF. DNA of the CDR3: TGTGCCAGCAGCCCAGGGACTTCCCAAGAGACCCAGTACTTC.

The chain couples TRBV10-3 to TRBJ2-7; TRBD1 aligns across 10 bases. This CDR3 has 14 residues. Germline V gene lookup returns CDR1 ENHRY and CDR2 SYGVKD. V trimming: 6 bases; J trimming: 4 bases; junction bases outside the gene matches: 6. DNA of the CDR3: TGTGCCATCAGCTCCGGGACAGGGGTTTACGAGCAGTACTTC. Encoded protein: CAISSGTGVYEQYF.

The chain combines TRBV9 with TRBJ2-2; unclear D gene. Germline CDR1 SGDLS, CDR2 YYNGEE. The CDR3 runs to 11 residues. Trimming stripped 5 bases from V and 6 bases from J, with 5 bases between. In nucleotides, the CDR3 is TGTGCCAGCAGTATATCCGGGGAGCTGTTTTTT. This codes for CASSISGELFF.

This chain's CDR3 is CASSLGWRAGPEAFF. The CDR3 bases are TGTGCCAGCAGTTTGGGGTGGAGGGCAGGCCCTGAAGCTTTCTTT. The chain joins TRBV28 to TRBJ1-1; unclear D gene. Germline V gene data show CDR1 as MDHEN and CDR2 as SYDVKM. There are 15 residues in the CDR3. Trimming removed 3 bases from V and 6 bases from J, with 17 bases in between. Complete variable domain (other parts from reference TRBV28 and TRBJ1-1): DVKVTQSSRYLVKRTGEKVFLECVQDMDHENMFWYRQDPGLGLRLIYFSYDVKMKEKGDIPEGYSVSREKKERFSLILESASTNQTSMYLCASSLGWRAGPEAFFGQGTRLTVV.

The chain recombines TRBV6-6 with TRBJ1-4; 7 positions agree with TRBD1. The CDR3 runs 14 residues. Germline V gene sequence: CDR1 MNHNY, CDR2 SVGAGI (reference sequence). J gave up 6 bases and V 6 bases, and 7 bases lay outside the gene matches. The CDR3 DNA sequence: TGTGCCAGCAGAACCGGCGGGACAGATGAAAAACTGTTTTTT. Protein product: CASRTGGTDEKLFF.